The source of this T cell receptor (beta chain) is a study of naive and memory T cell subsets. This clonotype was seen at least ten times. Both TRBC1 and TRBC2 were covered by a beta constant-region primer of two equimolar oligonucleotides. From the UMI-ligation and nested PCR reads, TCRdb called clonotypes with MiXCR, one entry per CDR3 protein. This table has some 87,000 distinct CDR3 sequences, 5.5% to 8.5% appearing once. The germline V gene has CDR1 SGHTA and CDR2 FQGNSA. The ends were cut back, 3 bases at V and 2 bases at J, with 7 bases in the middle. This CDR3 has 13 residues. The chain combines TRBV7-2 with TRBJ2-5; the D is unclear. The material sequenced was central memory CD4+ T cells from blood. This clonotype was sampled from a human donor in good health. The CDR3 region is CASSFGLQETQYF. In DNA, the CDR3 is TGTGCCAGCAGCTTTGGCCTACAAGAGACCCAGTACTTC.